This paragraph covers one T cell receptor beta chain sequence. Antigen unknown. This sample was taken from a study of memory CD4+ T cells and cytomegalovirus serostatus. Across the study: Healthy Belgian adult donors included several CMV-positive and 24 CMV-negative people.

Single viable CD3+CD4+CD8-CD45RO+ cells were sorted as the memory CD4+ T cells. CD4+ T cells were isolated by positive magnetic selection. Here immunoSEQ multiplex PCR was the method, and the copy in TCRdb shows in-frame clones only, minus some. The sample lists more than 50,000 clones; under 80% were seen once. V was cut by 0 bases and J by 2 bases, with 8 bases left in between. The germline CDR1 and CDR2 sequences are SGHRS and YFSETQ. The CDR3 is 15 amino acids. Notes on the study in general: Suggested: most of the CMV-linked TCR signature lies in CD4+ memory cells. CMV serostatus prediction reached median AUC around 0.95, or 0.9 with US-trained model.

Sequences were obtained from memory CD4+ T cells from blood. The origin of this receptor is an adult in good health and CMV-seronegative. The chain has TRBV5-1 and TRBJ2-2; D call uncertain. This CDR3 is CASSLALGNTGELFF. In DNA form, the CDR3 reads TGCGCCAGCAGCTTGGCCCTTGGCAACACCGGGGAGCTGTTTTTT.